One sample yielded the 5 T cell receptor beta chains listed below, sequenced in a study of blood T cell repertoires in COVID-19. Only in-frame clones appear in the TCRdb table, and some are missing; sequencing was by immunoSEQ multiplex PCR. The sample shows around 270,000 clones, approximately 89% of them seen only once. The sample comprised peripheral blood. These TCRs come from a man aged 40-49 years who had recovered from COVID-19.

The rearrangement joins TRBV27 to TRBJ1-6, with 7 bases matching TRBD1. With 4 bases clipped from V and 7 bases from J, the junction kept 7 bases outside the gene matches. The length of the CDR3 is 15 residues. CDR1 is MNHEY and CDR2 is SMNVEV in the germline V gene (reference sequence). The CDR3 loop reads CASSSRQGPNSPLHF. CDR3 coding DNA: TGTGCCAGCAGTTCCAGACAGGGCCCCAATTCACCCCTCCACTTT.

The rearrangement uses TRBV5-6 and TRBJ2-3; 12 nucleotides align to TRBD2. The CDR3 spans 18 residues. Germline V gene lookup returns CDR1 SGHDT and CDR2 YYEEEE. The trim removed 1 base at V and 0 bases at J, leaving 6 bases unmatched. This CDR3 is CASSLPLAGGRSTDTQYF. DNA for the CDR3: TGTGCCAGCAGCTTGCCTCTAGCGGGGGGGCGGAGCACAGATACGCAGTATTTT.

The chain recombines TRBV7-2 with TRBJ1-6, with a tentative D call TRBD1 (6 bases). V lost 1 base and J 5 bases, leaving 6 bases between the germline ends. Germline CDR1 SGHTA, CDR2 FQGNSA. The CDR3 consists of 14 residues. The CDR3 spells CASSLGGHNSPLHF. Written as DNA, the CDR3 is TGTGCCAGCAGCTTAGGGGGGCATAATTCACCCCTCCACTTT.

The chain employs TRBV9 and TRBJ1-2, with D perhaps TRBD1 (5 bases). Trimming took off 4 bases at V and 7 bases at J, with 14 bases between the two ends. Germline CDR1 and CDR2: SGDLS and YYNGEE. There are 13 residues in the CDR3. As DNA, the CDR3 is TGTGCCAGCAGCCCTTTCCAGGGAGGTGGCTACACCTTC. Protein: CASSPFQGGGYTF.

This clone was observed once. The genes are TRBV7-2 and TRBJ2-1; TRBD2 might be the D (5 bases). The CDR3 consists of 14 residues. Germline assignment: CDR1 SGHTA and CDR2 FQGNSA. V lost 5 bases and J lost 8, with 16 bases in between. The CDR3 spells CASSLRAGIDEQFF. The CDR3 nucleotides are TGTGCCAGCAGCCTACGCGCGGGCATAGATGAGCAGTTCTTC.